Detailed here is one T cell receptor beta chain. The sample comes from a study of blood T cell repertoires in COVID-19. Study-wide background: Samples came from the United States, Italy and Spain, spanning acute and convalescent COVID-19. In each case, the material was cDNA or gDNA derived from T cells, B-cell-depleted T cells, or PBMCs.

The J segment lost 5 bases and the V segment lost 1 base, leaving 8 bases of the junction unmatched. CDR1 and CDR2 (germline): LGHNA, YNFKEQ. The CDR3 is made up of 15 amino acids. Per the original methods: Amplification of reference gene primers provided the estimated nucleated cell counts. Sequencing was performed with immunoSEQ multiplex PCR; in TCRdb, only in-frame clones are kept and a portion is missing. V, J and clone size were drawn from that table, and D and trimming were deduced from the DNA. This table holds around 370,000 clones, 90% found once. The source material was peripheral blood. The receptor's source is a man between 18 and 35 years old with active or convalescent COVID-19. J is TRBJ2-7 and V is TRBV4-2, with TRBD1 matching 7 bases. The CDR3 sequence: CASSQGETGLDEQYF. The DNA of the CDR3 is TGTGCCAGCAGCCAAGGTGAGACAGGGCTGGACGAGCAGTACTTC.